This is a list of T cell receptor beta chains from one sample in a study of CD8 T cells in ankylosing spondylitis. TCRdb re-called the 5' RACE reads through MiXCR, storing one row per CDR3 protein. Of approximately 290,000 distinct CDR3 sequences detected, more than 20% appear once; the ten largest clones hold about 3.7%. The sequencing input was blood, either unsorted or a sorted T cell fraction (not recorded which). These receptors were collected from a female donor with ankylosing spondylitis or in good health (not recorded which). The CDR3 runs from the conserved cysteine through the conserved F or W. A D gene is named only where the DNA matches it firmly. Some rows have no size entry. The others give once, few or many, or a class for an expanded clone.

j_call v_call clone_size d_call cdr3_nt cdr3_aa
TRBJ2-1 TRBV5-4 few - TGTGCCAGCAGCTTGGACCTGATATCCTACAATGAGCAGTTCTTC CASSLDLISYNEQFF
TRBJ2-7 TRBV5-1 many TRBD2 TGCGCCAGCAGCTTTAGGGGACTAGCGGCCGACGAGCAGTACTTC CASSFRGLAADEQYF
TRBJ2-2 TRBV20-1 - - TGCAGTGCTAGGTCCTCGGCCACCGGGGAGCTGTTTTTT CSARSSATGELFF
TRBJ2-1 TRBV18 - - TGTGCCAGCTCACCAGCGGAAAATGAGCAGTTCTTC CASSPAENEQFF
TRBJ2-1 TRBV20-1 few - TGCAGTGCTAGGCTACTAGCCCCCGGTGAGCAGTTCTTC CSARLLAPGEQFF
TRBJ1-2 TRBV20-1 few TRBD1 TGCAGTGCTAGGTTGGGGGACAGAGTAGTTCATGGCTACACCTTC CSARLGDRVVHGYTF
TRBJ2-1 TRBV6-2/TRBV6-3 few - TGTGCCAGCGGTCGTGGCCAGGGGTGGAGGGTCAATGAGCAGTTCTTC CASGRGQGWRVNEQFF
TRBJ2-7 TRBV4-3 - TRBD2 TGCGCCAGCAGCCATCGCGGGAGGGTCGACGAGCAGTACTTC CASSHRGRVDEQYF
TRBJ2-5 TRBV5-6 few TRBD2 TGTGCCAGCAGCGGACTAGCGGAGGAGTTCCAAGAGACCCAGTACTTC CASSGLAEEFQETQYF
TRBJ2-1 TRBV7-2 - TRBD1 TGTACCAGCAGCTTAGCAGGGACAGGGGGCGATGAGCAGTTCTTC CTSSLAGTGGDEQFF
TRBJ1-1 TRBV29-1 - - TGCAGCGTTGGGACCCTGTTGTCCACTGAAGCTTTCTTT CSVGTLLSTEAFF
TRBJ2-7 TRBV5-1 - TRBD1 TGCGCCAGGGGACAGCTACTCTACGAGCAGTACTTC CARGQLLYEQYF
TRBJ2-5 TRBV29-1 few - TGCAGCGTTGGGACAGGGAGGGAGGGGCCCCAAGAGACCCAGTACTTC CSVGTGREGPQETQYF
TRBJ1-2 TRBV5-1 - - TGCGCCAGCAGCTTGATGGGGACGCTACTAGACTATGGCTACACCTTC CASSLMGTLLDYGYTF
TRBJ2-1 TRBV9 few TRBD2 TGTGCCAGCAGCTTGGGACTAGCGAGGTACAATGAGCAGTTCTTC CASSLGLARYNEQFF
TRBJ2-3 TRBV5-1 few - TGCGCCAGCAGCCAGACGGGCCCACCCACAGATACGCAGTATTTT CASSQTGPPTDTQYF
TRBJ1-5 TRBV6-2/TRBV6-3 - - TGTGCCAGCAGTAGTAGTCGGGCCCTAAATCAGCCCCAGCATTTT CASSSSRALNQPQHF
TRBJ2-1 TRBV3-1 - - TGTGCCAGCAGCCAAGGGAGAGTCGGCGATTGTAACTTC CASSQGRVGDCNF
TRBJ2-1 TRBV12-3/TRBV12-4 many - TGTGCCAGCAGTTCCAACAGGTGGAATGAGCAGTTCTTC CASSSNRWNEQFF
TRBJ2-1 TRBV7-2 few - TGTGCCAGCAGCTTACCTTCCTACAATGAGCAGTTCTTC CASSLPSYNEQFF
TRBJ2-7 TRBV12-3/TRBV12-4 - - TGTGCCAGCAGTTCGATACAGGGAGCCTACGAGCAGTACTTC CASSSIQGAYEQYF